This passage covers 17 T cell receptor beta chains from one sample sequenced in a study of OX40 agonist ivuxolimab in advanced cancers. Library preparation was by the immunoSEQ multiplex PCR assay. The table was pulled from immuneACCESS by TCRdb, which kept in-frame rearrangements only. Such tables lose some clones; where checked, under half of the loss comes from unresolved V genes, and the rest has no known cause. The sample includes some 70,000 clones, with about 84% observed a single time. The top ten clones comprise 8.2% of the sample. The sequenced sample was CD4+ or CD8+ T cells sorted from blood, obtained in a trial of the OX40 agonist ivuxolimab. These receptors all come from an adult with an advanced solid tumor such as melanoma, head and neck, liver or kidney cancer.

The rearrangement links TRBV7-2 to TRBJ2-1; tentative D call: TRBD2 (6 bases). Looked up from germline, CDR1 is SGHTA and CDR2 is FQGNSA. CDR3 length: 15 residues. CDR3: CAIDGAGIAYNEQFF. CDR3 sequence (DNA): TGTGCAATCGATGGGGCGGGGATCGCCTACAATGAGCAGTTCTTC.

This clone was counted a few times. The chain joins TRBV9 to TRBJ2-1, with D possibly matching TRBD2 (6 bases). Germline assignment: CDR1 SGDLS and CDR2 YYNGEE. This CDR3 has 16 residues. V was clipped by 4 bases and J by 0 bases, with 14 bases between them. The CDR3 DNA is TGTGCCAGCAGCCCCGGGACTCCGAGCTCCTACAATGAGCAGTTCTTC. Translated, it gives CASSPGTPSSYNEQFF.

This chain connects TRBV5-5 to TRBJ2-7; 10 bases align to TRBD1. V trimming: 5 bases; J trimming: 3 bases; junction bases outside the gene matches: 8. The CDR3 is 15 amino acids. Germline CDR1 SGHKS, CDR2 YYEKEE (reference sequence). In DNA form, the CDR3 reads TGTGCCAGCAGATTGCCCGGGGACAGGGGCTACGAGCAGTACTTC. This translates into CASRLPGDRGYEQYF.

This clone was counted a few times. This chain joins TRBV2 and TRBJ2-1; the D is unclear. CDR3 length equals 15 residues. CDR1 and CDR2 from the germline V gene are SNHLY and FYNNEI. Trimming left V 3 bases short and J 3 bases short, with 12 bases between. CDR3 sequence (DNA): TGTGCCAGCAGTGACTACAATAGGTTCTACAATGAGCAGTTCTTC. This codes for CASSDYNRFYNEQFF. The complete variable domain, with remaining parts taken from reference TRBV2 and TRBJ2-1, reads EPEVTQTPSHQVTQMGQEVILRCVPISNHLYFYWYRQILGQKVEFLVSFYNNEISEKSEIFDDQFSVERPDGSNFTLKIRSTKLEDSAMYFCASSDYNRFYNEQFFGPGTRLTVL.

This clone was found a few times. The rearrangement joins TRBV28 to TRBJ2-7; no reliable D call. V lost 8 bases and J 2 bases, leaving 7 bases between the germline ends. Germline CDR1 and CDR2: MDHEN and SYDVKM. The CDR3 has 11 residues. Written as DNA, the CDR3 is TGTGCCAGCTCAGGAGCCTACGAGCAGTACGTC. It yields the protein CASSGAYEQYV.

V and J are TRBV5-4 and TRBJ2-7; D is ambiguous. Per germline, CDR1 SGHNT and CDR2 YYREEE (reference sequence). Trimming left V 4 bases short and J 1 base short, with 12 bases between. CDR3 length: 14 amino acids. The CDR3 DNA reads TGTGCCAGCAGCCCATCGGACGGATCCTACGAGCAGTACTTC. Protein sequence: CASSPSDGSYEQYF.

The chain joins TRBV25-1 to TRBJ1-3, with D perhaps matching TRBD1 (5 bases). Trimming took 4 bases from V and 10 from J, leaving 11 bases between them. CDR1 and CDR2 (germline): MGHDK, SYGVNS. There are 12 residues in the CDR3. Here the CDR3 reads CASSGPGLTIYF. The CDR3 DNA reads as TGTGCCAGCAGTGGTCCGGGACTGACCATATATTTT.

The chain is built from TRBV7-7 and TRBJ2-2; D is possibly TRBD1 (5 bases). This CDR3 is built from 14 residues. V gave up 0 bases and J gave up 6 bases, with 8 bases separating them. Germline CDR1 is SSHAT and CDR2 is FNYEAQ (reference sequence). The CDR3 nucleotides are TGTGCCAGCAGCTTAGCTAAGGGGTCCGGGGAGCTGTTTTTT. This encodes CASSLAKGSGELFF.

The rearrangement uses TRBV12-5 and TRBJ2-2, with 12 bases lining up with TRBD1. This CDR3 is built from 17 residues. Losses at the gene ends were 4 bases for V and 4 bases for J; bases not matched to a gene: 7. Germline values: CDR1 LGHNT, CDR2 FRNRAP. For the CDR3, the DNA is TGTGCTAGTGGTTACCGGGACAGGGGGCTGTTCACCGGGGAGCTGTTTTTT. It codes for CASGYRDRGLFTGELFF.

The chain joins TRBV11-2 to TRBJ2-2, with TRBD2 matching 8 bases. In germline, CDR1 is SGHAT, CDR2 FQNNGV. The CDR3 has 15 residues. With 4 bases clipped from V and 5 bases from J, the junction kept 6 bases outside the gene matches. CDR3 sequence reads: CASSSGRLATGELFF. The CDR3 DNA reads as TGTGCCAGCAGCTCAGGACGACTAGCGACCGGGGAGCTGTTTTTT.

With respect to this clone: This sample includes further DNA sequences coding for the same CDR3. The genes are TRBV14 and TRBJ1-1; D unclear. V dropped 4 bases and J dropped 5 bases, with 14 bases sitting between them. The CDR3 has 14 residues. The germline V gene encodes CDR1 SGHDN and CDR2 FVKESK. The CDR3 sequence: CASSPRWGGTEAFF. In DNA, the CDR3 is TGTGCCAGCAGCCCAAGGTGGGGAGGGACTGAAGCTTTCTTT.

The J gene is TRBJ2-2, the V gene TRBV28; D gene unclear. Looked up from germline, CDR1 is MDHEN and CDR2 is SYDVKM. This CDR3 spans 11 amino acids. With 1 base removed from V and 6 bases from J, the gap between germline ends came to 0 bases. In nucleotides, the CDR3 is TGTGCCAGCAGTTTATCCGGGGAGCTGTTTTTT. Protein: CASSLSGELFF.

The chain couples TRBV5-5 to TRBJ1-1; tentative D call: TRBD1 (5 bases). CDR1 is SGHKS, CDR2 YYEKEE, per germline (reference sequence). Trimming took off 2 bases at V and 6 bases at J, with 20 bases between the two ends. The CDR3 contains 16 residues. CDR3 DNA: TGTGCCAGCAGCTTTTCATTGGTAGGGACTTGGGCTGAAGCTTTCTTT. Translation: CASSFSLVGTWAEAFF. Using reference TRBV5-5 and TRBJ1-1 for the parts outside the CDR3, the full variable domain is DAGVTQSPTHLIKTRGQQVTLRCSPISGHKSVSWYQQVLGQGPQFIFQYYEKEERGRGNFPDRFSARQFPNYSSELNVNALLLGDSALYLCASSFSLVGTWAEAFFGQGTRLTVV.

The chain employs TRBV2 and TRBJ2-2, with D maybe TRBD1 (5 bases). V was pared by 4 bases and J by 2 bases, with 14 bases between. This CDR3 spans 16 amino acids. Germline values: CDR1 SNHLY, CDR2 FYNNEI. CDR3 DNA sequence: TGTGCCAGCAGTGCGTTGGGGCTATCCAACACCGGGGAGCTGTTTTTT. It codes for CASSALGLSNTGELFF.

This chain links TRBV5-1 with TRBJ2-1; D gene ambiguous. The V end lost 5 bases, the J end lost 3 bases, and 15 bases lay between the germline ends. Germline CDR1 is SGHRS and CDR2 is YFSETQ. The CDR3 is made up of 15 amino acids. The CDR3 loop is CASSEVSVIYNEQFF. For the CDR3, the DNA is TGCGCCAGCAGTGAGGTCAGCGTAATCTACAATGAGCAGTTCTTC.

This clone appeared a single time. This chain links TRBV7-5 with TRBJ1-1. TRBV7-5 is assigned pseudogene status. The CDR3 extends over 15 amino acids. The CDR3 protein is CASSLGGAGFTEAFF. In DNA, the CDR3 is TGTGCCAGCAGCTTGGGGGGCGCGGGATTCACTGAAGCTTTCTTT.

The rearrangement links TRBV7-2 to TRBJ1-2; tentative D call: TRBD1 (6 bases). The CDR3 loop spans 15 amino acids. Germline V gene sequence: CDR1 SGHTA, CDR2 FQGNSA. V lost 0 bases and J 3 bases, leaving 11 bases between the germline ends. DNA of the CDR3: TGTGCCAGCAGCTTAGCAGCGGGGGCGGACTATGGCTACACCTTC. Translated: CASSLAAGADYGYTF.